One sample yielded the 25 T cell receptor beta chains listed below, sequenced in a study of blood T cell repertoires in COVID-19. Repertoires were generated with immunoSEQ multiplex PCR, while TCRdb's copy carries only in-frame clones and drops some. The table has 170,000 or so clones, around 87% seen once. Sequenced sample: peripheral blood. These receptors were obtained from a woman between 18 and 29 years old who had recovered from COVID-19.

This clone has only a few counts. The chain's CDR3 is CASSESFSNQPQHF. The CDR3 DNA follows: TGTGCCAGCAGCGAGAGTTTTAGCAATCAGCCCCAGCATTTT. V is TRBV6-4 and J is TRBJ1-5; D remains ambiguous. Germline loops: CDR1 MRHNA, CDR2 SNTAGT. CDR3 length: 14 amino acids. The V and J ends lost 6 bases and 0 bases respectively, with 9 bases between them.

The rearrangement joins TRBV5-5 to TRBJ2-5; 8 positions match TRBD1. There are 15 residues in the CDR3. Looked up from germline, CDR1 is SGHKS and CDR2 is YYEKEE (reference sequence). V shed 4 bases and J 5 bases; nucleotides not matched to a gene: 10. CDR3 loop: CASSRQTGVGETQYF. The CDR3 nucleotides read TGTGCCAGCAGCCGTCAGACAGGGGTTGGGGAGACCCAGTACTTC. Together with reference TRBV5-5 and TRBJ2-5, the CDR3 gives the full variable domain: DAGVTQSPTHLIKTRGQQVTLRCSPISGHKSVSWYQQVLGQGPQFIFQYYEKEERGRGNFPDRFSARQFPNYSSELNVNALLLGDSALYLCASSRQTGVGETQYFGPGTRLLVL.

The V call is TRBV27, the J call TRBJ1-1; no firm D call. Trimming took 3 bases from V and 3 from J, leaving 8 bases between them. Germline CDR1 MNHEY, CDR2 SMNVEV (reference sequence). This CDR3 spans 13 amino acids. CDR3 protein: CASSFPGYTEAFF. The CDR3 DNA is TGTGCCAGCAGTTTTCCGGGTTACACTGAAGCTTTCTTT.

The CDR3 loop is CASSLAFSGSYNEQFF. CDR3 bases: TGCGCCAGCAGCTTGGCCTTTAGCGGCTCCTACAATGAGCAGTTCTTC. This chain links TRBV5-1 with TRBJ2-1, with D possibly being TRBD2 (6 bases). Germline lookup yields CDR1 SGHRS and CDR2 YFSETQ. The CDR3 contains 16 residues. V shed 0 bases and J shed 0 bases, with 10 bases lying between them.

V usage is TRBV29-1 and J usage is TRBJ1-1; D perhaps matches TRBD1 (6 bases). CDR3 length: 13 residues. V lost 6 bases and J 2 bases, leaving 13 bases between the germline ends. The V gene's germline CDR1 is SQVTM and CDR2 ANQGSEA. This CDR3 is CSVIRGGNTEAFF. As DNA, the CDR3 is TGCAGCGTGATAAGGGGGGGCAACACTGAAGCTTTCTTT. Full variable domain (missing parts from reference TRBV29-1 and TRBJ1-1): SAVISQKPSRDICQRGTSLTIQCQVDSQVTMMFWYRQQPGQSLTLIATANQGSEATYESGFVIDKFPISRPNLTFSTLTVSNMSPEDSSIYLCSVIRGGNTEAFFGQGTRLTVV.

This clone was counted only a few times. The chain employs TRBV19 and TRBJ2-1, with TRBD2 matching over 10 bases. The V gene's germline CDR1 is LNHDA and CDR2 SQIVND (reference sequence). CDR3 length equals 15 residues. Trimming cost V 7 bases and J 4 bases; bases outside gene matches: 7. CDR3 loop: CASNPGLAMYNEQFF. As DNA, the CDR3 is TGTGCCAGTAATCCGGGACTAGCGATGTACAATGAGCAGTTCTTC.

This clone was counted only a few times. The V gene is TRBV4-3, the J gene TRBJ1-1; D remains ambiguous. CDR3 length: 16 residues. The germline V and J ends were trimmed by 0 bases and 2 bases, with 13 bases remaining between them. Germline V gene sequence: CDR1 LGHNA, CDR2 YSLEER. The CDR3 reads CASSQEVAARNTEAFF. The CDR3 DNA is TGCGCCAGCAGCCAAGAGGTTGCAGCGCGAAACACTGAAGCTTTCTTT.

CDR3 DNA sequence: TGTGCCAGCAGCTTAGCAGGGGGGGGTGAGCAGTTCTTC. It is translated as CASSLAGGGEQFF. The J gene is TRBJ2-1, the V gene TRBV7-2; TRBD2 is a possible D gene (7 bases). V was pared by 0 bases and J by 9 bases, with 9 bases between. From germline, CDR1 is SGHTA and CDR2 FQGNSA. CDR3 length equals 13 residues.

This chain links TRBV27 with TRBJ2-7, with D possibly being TRBD2 (5 bases). The CDR3 runs to 12 residues. Trimming took off 9 bases at V and 3 bases at J, with 12 bases between the two ends. Germline V gene sequence: CDR1 MNHEY, CDR2 SMNVEV (reference sequence). The CDR3 DNA is TGTGCCAGTTCGACTAACCACTACGAGCAGTACTTC. Translated, it gives CASSTNHYEQYF.

The J gene is TRBJ2-3, the V gene TRBV5-1; possible D gene TRBD2, 5 bases. The V gene lost 3 bases and the J gene lost 2 bases, with 16 bases spanning the gap. CDR3 length: 16 residues. Germline CDR1 SGHRS, CDR2 YFSETQ. The CDR3 loop is CASSSATTPYTDTQYF. CDR3 nucleotides: TGCGCCAGCAGCTCCGCGACTACCCCCTACACAGATACGCAGTATTTT.

The chain's CDR3 is CASSETGHEQYV. CDR3 DNA: TGTGCCAGCAGCGAGACAGGGCACGAGCAGTACGTC. The rearrangement uses TRBV21-1 and TRBJ2-7; the table's D gene call, TRBD1, was not cross checked with the DNA. TRBV21-1 is noted as a pseudogene. The CDR3 spans 12 residues.

V gene TRBV11-3 combines with J gene TRBJ2-7; D is possibly TRBD1 (6 bases). CDR1 is SGHNT and CDR2 is YENEEA in the germline V gene. V lost 1 base and J 7 bases, leaving 8 bases between the germline ends. This CDR3 contains 12 residues. The CDR3 spells CASSLGGQEQYF. The CDR3 DNA reads TGTGCCAGCAGCTTAGGGGGACAAGAGCAGTACTTC. Full variable domain (missing parts from reference TRBV11-3 and TRBJ2-7): EAGVVQSPRYKIIEKKQPVAFWCNPISGHNTLYWYLQNLGQGPELLIRYENEEAVDDSQLPKDRFSAERLKGVDSTLKIQPAELGDSAVYLCASSLGGQEQYFGPGTRLTVT.

V gene TRBV2 combines with J gene TRBJ1-1, with D possibly TRBD1 on 5 matching bases. The CDR3 is 13 residues long. Germline-derived CDR1 and CDR2 are SNHLY and FYNNEI. The ends were cut back, 11 bases at V and 0 bases at J, with 13 bases in the middle. The CDR3 loop reads CARVGAVNTEAFF. CDR3 coding DNA: TGTGCCCGGGTAGGGGCGGTGAACACTGAAGCTTTCTTT.

The CDR3 here is CASSFLGGGDGAFF. DNA of the CDR3: TGTGCCAGCAGTTTTTTGGGAGGGGGGGATGGGGCTTTCTTT. This chain uses TRBV27 with TRBJ1-1, with D perhaps TRBD1 (6 bases). CDR1 is MNHEY, CDR2 SMNVEV, per germline (reference sequence). This CDR3 comprises 14 residues. Trimming stripped 3 bases from V and 11 bases from J, with 19 bases between.

The chain uses TRBV2 and TRBJ2-1; D is perhaps TRBD1 (5 bases). CDR1 is SNHLY, CDR2 FYNNEI, per germline. V was pared by 5 bases and J by 11 bases, with 16 bases between. The CDR3 consists of 13 residues. CDR3 residues: CASSMQGMGKQFF. The CDR3 DNA is TGTGCCAGCAGTATGCAGGGAATGGGGAAGCAGTTCTTC.

The genes are TRBV6-5 and TRBJ2-3, with TRBD1 identical over 7 bases. The CDR3 runs 15 residues. Per the germline V gene, CDR1 is MNHEY and CDR2 is SVGAGI. The V gene end was trimmed by 6 bases and the J gene end by 2 bases; junction bases not matched to a gene: 8. The CDR3 reads CASSGSGQYTDTQYF. As DNA, the CDR3 is TGTGCCAGCAGCGGGTCGGGACAGTACACAGATACGCAGTATTTT.

This sequence joins TRBV24-1 and TRBJ1-2; 10 bases map to TRBD1. The CDR3 has 15 residues. Germline CDR1 and CDR2: KGHDR and SFDVKD. The ends lost 4 bases at V and 6 bases at J; junction bases unmatched: 7. In DNA form, the CDR3 reads TGTGCCACCAGTGACCACGGACAGGGGGGGGATGGCTACACCTTC. Encoded protein: CATSDHGQGGDGYTF.

The CDR3 DNA sequence: TGTGCCAGCAGCCCGCTACAGGGCCATGATTCACCCCTCCACTTT. Amino acids: CASSPLQGHDSPLHF. J is TRBJ1-6 and V is TRBV14; D might be TRBD1 (6 bases). V was cut by 4 bases and J by 8 bases, with 15 bases left in between. The length of the CDR3 is 15 residues. The germline V gene encodes CDR1 SGHDN and CDR2 FVKESK.

The chain employs TRBV18 and TRBJ1-1, with a tentative D call TRBD1 (6 bases). CDR3 size: 14 residues. Germline lookup yields CDR1 KGHSH and CDR2 LQKENI. V lost 2 bases and J 1 base, leaving 8 bases between the germline ends. CDR3 DNA: TGTGCCAGCTCACCAGAGACAGGGAACACTGAAGCTTTCTTT. Translation gives CASSPETGNTEAFF.

This chain links TRBV6-6 with TRBJ1-5; D unresolved. V was trimmed by 5 bases and J by 4 bases, leaving 9 bases between them. Germline V gives CDR1 MNHNY, CDR2 SVGAGI (reference sequence). This CDR3 has 13 amino acids. In DNA, the CDR3 is TGTGCCAGCAGTCAAACGGAGAATCAGCCCCAGCATTTT. Its translation is CASSQTENQPQHF.

This clone was recorded a few times. The chain has TRBV3-1 (or the pseudogene TRBV3-2) and TRBJ1-2; tentatively, D is TRBD1 (5 bases). From germline, CDR1 is LGHDT and CDR2 YNNKEL (reference sequence). This CDR3 comprises 12 residues. Trimming took 1 base from V and 7 from J, leaving 7 bases between them. CDR3 DNA: TGTGCCAGCAGCCAAGCAGGGTCTGGCTACACCTTC. Translation gives CASSQAGSGYTF.

A single count supports this clone. The chain uses TRBV6-5 and TRBJ2-1; D is unresolved. Trimming left V 4 bases short and J 6 bases short, with 13 bases between. The CDR3 runs 14 residues. Looked up from germline, CDR1 is MNHEY and CDR2 is SVGAGI. The CDR3 region is CASSLGSSGNEQFF. CDR3 in DNA: TGTGCCAGCAGTTTGGGTAGCTCGGGCAATGAGCAGTTCTTC.

The J gene is TRBJ1-2, the V gene TRBV10-3, with D possibly TRBD1 on 5 matching bases. V lost 0 bases, J lost 4 bases, and 15 bases lay in between. Germline CDR1 reads ENHRY; CDR2 reads SYGVKD. There are 16 residues in the CDR3. CDR3 in amino acids: CAISESITGTSYGYTF. CDR3 DNA: TGTGCCATCAGTGAGTCGATCACAGGAACCTCCTATGGCTACACCTTC.

The chain joins TRBV10-3 to TRBJ2-5; 9 positions agree with TRBD1. This CDR3 has 14 residues. Trimming at V came to 8 bases and at J to 3 bases, leaving 7 bases not matched to a gene. Looked up from germline, CDR1 is ENHRY and CDR2 is SYGVKD. Here the CDR3 reads CAIGLRDREETQYF. CDR3 bases: TGTGCCATCGGACTCCGGGACAGGGAAGAGACCCAGTACTTC.

This chain uses TRBV7-9 with TRBJ2-5; D perhaps matches TRBD2 (5 bases). With 5 bases removed from V and 2 bases from J, the gap between germline ends came to 9 bases. Per the germline V gene, CDR1 is SEHNR and CDR2 is FQNEAQ (reference sequence). This CDR3 spans 13 amino acids. The chain's CDR3 is CASSGSGQETQYF. In DNA, the CDR3 is TGTGCCAGCAGCGGCAGCGGTCAAGAGACCCAGTACTTC.